This T cell receptor beta chain was sequenced during a study of blood T cell repertoires in COVID-19. The germline V gene has CDR1 SGHTA and CDR2 FQGNSA. The V and J ends lost 3 bases and 6 bases, in that order; junction bases with no gene match: 7. The CDR3 is made up of 15 amino acids. Generated by immunoSEQ multiplex PCR, the TCRdb table keeps only in-frame clones and is missing some. The sample yields under 300,000 clones, 85% to 90% seen once. The receptor comes from a woman aged 55-69 years in a cohort exposed to, infected with or recovered from COVID-19 (not recorded which). Sequenced sample: PBMCs or T cells enriched from blood (not recorded which). The V and J genes are TRBV7-2 and TRBJ2-7; 11 bases match TRBD1. The CDR3 loop reads CASSFIGTGGGEQYF. The CDR3, as DNA: TGTGCCAGCAGCTTTATTGGGACAGGGGGAGGCGAGCAGTACTTC.